These 21 T cell receptor beta chains came from one sample sequenced in a study of blood T cells in healthy people across ages. The authors ran a second PCR of roughly 6 to 12 cycles using a sample-barcoded 5' primer and a J-beta primer mix. TCRdb analysed the 5' RACE reads with MiXCR anew, one entry per CDR3 protein. The repertoire has approximately 810,000 distinct CDR3 sequences, more than 25% of them found once; the top ten carry 15% to 20%. The sequenced material came from blood. The origin of the receptors is a woman at least 80 years old in good health.

The rearrangement uses TRBV7-2 and TRBJ2-5; D possibly matches TRBD1 or TRBD2 (5 bases each). The CDR3 extends over 16 amino acids. The V end lost 11 bases, the J end lost 1 base, and 23 bases lay between the germline ends. Germline CDR1 reads SGHTA; CDR2 reads FQGNSA. The CDR3 coding sequence is TGTGCCTGGAGAACTGGGACGTTTGGGGCCCAAGAGACCCAGTACTTC. Its protein is CAWRTGTFGAQETQYF. Full variable domain (remainder filled in from reference TRBV7-2 and TRBJ2-5): GAGVSQSPSNKVTEKGKDVELRCDPISGHTALYWYRQSLGQGLEFLIYFQGNSAPDKSGLPSDRFSAERTGGSVSTLTIQRTQQEDSAVYLCAWRTGTFGAQETQYFGPGTRLLVL.

This clonotype is a singleton in its sample. V usage is TRBV12-3 or TRBV12-4 and J usage is TRBJ2-3; perhaps TRBD2 as D (6 bases). Trimming left V 5 bases short and J 15 bases short, with 30 bases between. CDR3 size: 16 residues. The CDR3 region has the DNA TGTGCCAGCAGTAACCAGCTAGCGTCTAGCACAGATACGGAATATTTT. Protein: CASSNQLASSTDTEYF.

This clonotype was detected only a few times. The CDR3 sequence is CASSNRGLNTEAFF. CDR3 nucleotides: TGTGCCAGCAGCAACAGGGGACTGAACACTGAAGCTTTCTTT. This rearrangement joins TRBV7-2 to TRBJ1-1, with TRBD1 matching over 7 bases. Per germline, CDR1 SGHTA and CDR2 FQGNSA. CDR3 length: 14 residues. With V trimmed by 5 bases and J by 0 bases, 3 bases remained unmatched.

The table lists this clonotype with many counts. Sequence at one end of the junction differs from germline and may be a read error. CDR3 DNA sequence: TGTGCCAGCAGTTCCGAAGGGGGCAATCAGCCCCAGCATTTT. Its translation is CASSSEGGNQPQHF. The rearrangement links TRBV5-1 to TRBJ1-5; the D gene is possibly TRBD1 (5 bases). The CDR3 spans 14 residues. Germline lookup yields CDR1 SGHRS and CDR2 YFSETQ. The full variable domain, in which reference TRBV5-1 and TRBJ1-5 provide the parts outside the CDR3, is KAGVTQTPRYLIKTRGQQVTLSCSPISGHRSVSWYQQTPGQGLQFLFEYFSETQRNKGNFPGRFSGRQFSNSRSEMNVSTLELGDSALYLCASSSEGGNQPQHFGDGTRLSIL.

This chain connects TRBV12-3 or TRBV12-4 to TRBJ2-3; D perhaps matches TRBD2 (5 bases). This CDR3 comprises 15 residues. Trimming removed 1 base from V and 4 bases from J, with 12 bases in between. CDR3 nucleotide sequence: TGTGCCAGCAGTTTAGTTTCGGGGAGAGCAGATACGCAGTATTTT. Protein: CASSLVSGRADTQYF.

The J gene is TRBJ2-2, the V gene TRBV7-8, with 7 positions matching TRBD1. In germline, CDR1 is SGHVS, CDR2 FQNEAQ. This CDR3 contains 15 residues. J gave up 5 bases and V 7 bases, and 10 bases lay outside the gene matches. DNA of the CDR3: TGTGCCAGCACCCAACAGGGGCGAGGGACCGGGGAGCTGTTTTTT. It yields the protein CASTQQGRGTGELFF.

This clonotype occurred a few times. This chain links TRBV12-3 or TRBV12-4 with TRBJ1-2; D remains unclear. There are 13 residues in the CDR3. The germline V and J ends were trimmed by 1 base and 5 bases, with 8 bases remaining between them. The CDR3, as DNA: TGTGCCAGCAGTTTAGAACAGACATATGGCTACACCTTC. This gives the protein CASSLEQTYGYTF.

This clonotype was found many times. The V gene is TRBV21-1, the J gene TRBJ2-5; TRBD1 reflects the table's D call only, with no check against the DNA. TRBV21-1 is a listed pseudogene. This CDR3 contains 13 residues. For the CDR3, the DNA is TGTGCCAGCAGCAACACAGGGGAAGAGACCCAGTACTTC. The encoded protein is CASSNTGEETQYF.

The CDR3 here is CASSASRTANTEAFF. In DNA form, the CDR3 reads TGTGCCAGCAGTGCCTCACGGACAGCGAACACTGAAGCTTTCTTT. The genes are TRBV28 and TRBJ1-1; D might be TRBD1 (6 bases). V was shortened by 5 bases and J by 1 base, with 14 bases between the two germline ends. Germline V CDR1 and CDR2: MDHEN, SYDVKM. The CDR3 runs 15 residues. Complete variable domain (other parts from reference TRBV28 and TRBJ1-1): DVKVTQSSRYLVKRTGEKVFLECVQDMDHENMFWYRQDPGLGLRLIYFSYDVKMKEKGDIPEGYSVSREKKERFSLILESASTNQTSMYLCASSASRTANTEAFFGQGTRLTVV.

This sequence joins TRBV7-2 and TRBJ1-1; the D is unclear. This CDR3 contains 14 residues. Germline values: CDR1 SGHTA, CDR2 FQGNSA. V lost 2 bases and J 5 bases, leaving 12 bases between the germline ends. The CDR3 DNA is TGTGCCAGCAGCTTAAGGCAATGGGATACTGAAGCTTTCTTT. Translated, it gives CASSLRQWDTEAFF.

Only a few counts were recorded for this clonotype. Just one base apart from a much larger clone, this may be a read error. The CDR3 loop reads CASSYSTPAYNEQYF. The CDR3 DNA follows: TGTGCCAGCAGTTACTCCACGCCAGCCTACAATGAGCAGTACTTC. The chain couples TRBV6-2 or TRBV6-3 to TRBJ2-7; no definite D call. Germline CDR1 MNHEY, CDR2 SVGEGT. This CDR3 is 15 amino acids long. Trimming cost V 0 bases and J 7 bases, with 16 bases left between them.

The chain has TRBV2 and TRBJ2-3; no definite D call. CDR1 and CDR2 from the germline V gene are SNHLY and FYNNEI. Trimming removed 4 bases at V and 0 bases at J, with 11 bases between. The CDR3 totals 15 residues. CDR3 region: CASSVQRPSTDTQYF. CDR3 sequence (DNA): TGTGCCAGCAGTGTCCAGCGCCCAAGCACAGATACGCAGTATTTT.

This clonotype was seen at least ten times. V is TRBV11-2 and J is TRBJ2-5; 8 bases match TRBD2. The junction had 6 bases not matched to a gene; V was cut back by 2 bases and J by 4 bases. CDR1 is SGHAT and CDR2 is FQNNGV in the germline V gene. This CDR3 contains 15 residues. The CDR3 DNA reads TGTGCCAGCAGCTTATTTCCGGGACTAGGAGAGACCCAGTACTTC. Translating it yields CASSLFPGLGETQYF.

This clonotype was recorded many times. This chain connects TRBV15 to TRBJ2-1; D is undetermined. Germline V CDR1 and CDR2: LNHNV, YYDKDF (reference sequence). Trimming took 5 bases from V and 3 from J, leaving 5 bases between them. CDR3 length equals 12 residues. The CDR3 DNA sequence: TGTGCCACCAGCGTCCACTACAATGAGCAGTTCTTC. Its protein is CATSVHYNEQFF.

The sample holds many counts of this clonotype. The J gene is TRBJ1-4, the V gene TRBV6-1; a weak D match, TRBD1 (6 bases). This CDR3 has 17 residues. Trimming took off 5 bases at V and 3 bases at J, with 19 bases between the two ends. Germline V gene data show CDR1 as MNHNS and CDR2 as SASEGT. The CDR3 is CASSQLPQGWANEKLFF. The CDR3 nucleotides are TGTGCCAGCAGTCAACTCCCCCAGGGGTGGGCTAATGAAAAACTGTTTTTT.

This clonotype was observed once. The genes are TRBV12-3 or TRBV12-4 and TRBJ2-2, with 9 nucleotides matching TRBD1. CDR3 length: 15 residues. V trimming: 5 bases; J trimming: 4 bases; junction bases outside the gene matches: 5. CDR3: CASSTNRGPTGELFF. In DNA form, the CDR3 reads TGTGCCAGCAGTACGAACAGGGGGCCCACCGGGGAGCTGTTTTTT.

The rearrangement joins TRBV15 to TRBJ2-1; D is possibly TRBD1 (6 bases). Germline CDR1 reads LNHNV; CDR2 reads YYDKDF (reference sequence). The CDR3 covers 15 residues. Between the trimmed V and J ends, which lost 8 bases and 0 bases, there was a span of 14 bases. The CDR3 DNA sequence: TGTGCCACCGGGCAGGGGATTAGCTCCTACAATGAGCAGTTCTTC. This encodes CATGQGISSYNEQFF.

This chain connects TRBV4-1 to TRBJ2-2, with no clear D. From germline, CDR1 is MGHRA and CDR2 YSYEKL. The CDR3 sequence is 12 residues long. Trimming shortened V by 0 bases and J by 7 bases, and 3 bases separated the two germline ends. The CDR3, as DNA: TGCGCCAGCAGCCAAGAGATCGGGGAGCTGTTTTTT. Translated: CASSQEIGELFF.

As to this clonotype: This may be a read error: a much more frequent sequence differs by one nucleotide. This chain joins TRBV12-3 or TRBV12-4 and TRBJ1-6; 7 positions agree with TRBD1. The CDR3 is 16 residues long. CDR3 protein: CTSSYRQRQGGSPLHF. The CDR3 region has the DNA TGTACCAGCAGTTATCGACAACGACAGGGCGGGTCACCCCTCCACTTT.

To note about this clonotype: A single base separates this from a much larger clone, so it may be a read error. The V call is TRBV29-1, the J call TRBJ1-2; D remains unclear. The germline gives CDR1 SQVTM, CDR2 ANQGSEA. V lost 1 base, J lost 1 base, and 4 bases lay in between. This CDR3 region has 12 residues. CDR3 amino acids: CSVEGYNYGYTF. The CDR3 DNA sequence: TGCAGCGTTGAAGGATATAACTATGGCTACACCTTC.

The chain carries TRBV4-2 and TRBJ1-1, with a tentative D call TRBD1 (5 bases). The germline V gene encodes CDR1 LGHNA and CDR2 YNFKEQ. The V and J ends lost 8 bases and 4 bases respectively, with 14 bases between them. There are 13 residues in the CDR3. The CDR3 loop is CASGPVGVTEAFF. DNA for the CDR3: TGTGCCAGCGGTCCGGTGGGGGTCACTGAAGCTTTCTTT.